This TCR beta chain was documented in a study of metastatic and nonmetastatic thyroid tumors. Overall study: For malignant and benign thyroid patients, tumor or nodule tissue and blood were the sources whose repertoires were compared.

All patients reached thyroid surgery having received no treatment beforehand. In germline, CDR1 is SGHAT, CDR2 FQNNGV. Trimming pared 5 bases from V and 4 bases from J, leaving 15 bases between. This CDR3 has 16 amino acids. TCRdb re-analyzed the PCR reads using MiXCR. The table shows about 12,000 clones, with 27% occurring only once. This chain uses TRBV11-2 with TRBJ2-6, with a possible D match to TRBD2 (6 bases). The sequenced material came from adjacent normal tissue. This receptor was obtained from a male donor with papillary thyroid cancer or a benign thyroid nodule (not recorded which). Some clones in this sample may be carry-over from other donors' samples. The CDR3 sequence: CASSLFSGVGANVLTF. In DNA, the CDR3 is TGTGCCAGCAGCCTATTTTCGGGGGTAGGGGCCAACGTCCTGACTTTC. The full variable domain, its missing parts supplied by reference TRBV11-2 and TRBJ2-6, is EAGVAQSPRYKIIEKRQSVAFWCNPISGHATLYWYQQILGQGPKLLIQFQNNGVVDDSQLPKDRFSAERLKGVDSTLKIQPAKLEDSAVYLCASSLFSGVGANVLTFGAGSRLTVL.